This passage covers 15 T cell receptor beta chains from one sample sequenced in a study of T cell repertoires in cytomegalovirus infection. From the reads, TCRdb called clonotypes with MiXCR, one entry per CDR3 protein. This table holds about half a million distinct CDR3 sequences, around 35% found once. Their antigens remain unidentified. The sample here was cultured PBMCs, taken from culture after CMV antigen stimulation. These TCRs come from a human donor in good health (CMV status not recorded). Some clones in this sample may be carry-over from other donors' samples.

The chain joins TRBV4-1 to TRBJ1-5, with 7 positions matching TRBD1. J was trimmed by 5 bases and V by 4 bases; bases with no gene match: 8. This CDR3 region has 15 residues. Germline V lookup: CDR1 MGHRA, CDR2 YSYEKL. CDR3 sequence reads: CASSLDRDRHQPQHF. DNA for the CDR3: TGCGCCAGCAGCCTCGACAGGGATAGACATCAGCCCCAGCATTTT.

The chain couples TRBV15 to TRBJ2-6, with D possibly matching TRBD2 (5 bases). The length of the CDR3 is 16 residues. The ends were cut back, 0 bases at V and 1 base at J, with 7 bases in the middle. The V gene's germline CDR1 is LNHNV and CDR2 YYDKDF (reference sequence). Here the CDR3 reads CATSRDEGSGANVLTF. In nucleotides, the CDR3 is TGTGCCACCAGCAGAGATGAGGGTTCTGGGGCCAACGTCCTGACTTTC.

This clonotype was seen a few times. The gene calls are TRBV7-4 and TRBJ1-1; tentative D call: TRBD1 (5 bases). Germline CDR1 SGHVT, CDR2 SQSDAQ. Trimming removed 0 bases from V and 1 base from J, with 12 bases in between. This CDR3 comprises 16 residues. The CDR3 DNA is TGTGCCAGCAGCTTAGCGCGCCAGGGTAAGAACACTGAAGCTTTCTTT. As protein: CASSLARQGKNTEAFF.

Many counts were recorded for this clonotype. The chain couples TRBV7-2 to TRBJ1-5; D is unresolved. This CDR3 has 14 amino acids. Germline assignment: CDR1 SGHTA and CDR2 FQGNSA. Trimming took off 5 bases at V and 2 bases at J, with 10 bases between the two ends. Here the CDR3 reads CASSVTGGNQPQHF. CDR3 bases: TGTGCCAGCAGCGTAACGGGTGGCAATCAGCCCCAGCATTTT. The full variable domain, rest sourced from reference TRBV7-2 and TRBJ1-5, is GAGVSQSPSNKVTEKGKDVELRCDPISGHTALYWYRQSLGQGLEFLIYFQGNSAPDKSGLPSDRFSAERTGGSVSTLTIQRTQQEDSAVYLCASSVTGGNQPQHFGDGTRLSIL.

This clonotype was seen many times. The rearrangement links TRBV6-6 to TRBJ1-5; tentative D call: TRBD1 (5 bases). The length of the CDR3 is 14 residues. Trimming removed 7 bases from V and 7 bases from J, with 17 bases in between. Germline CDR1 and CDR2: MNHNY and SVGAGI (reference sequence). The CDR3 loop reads CASTRGAVEQPQHF. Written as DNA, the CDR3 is TGTGCCAGCACGAGAGGGGCGGTAGAACAGCCCCAGCATTTT.

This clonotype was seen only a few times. The CDR3 region has the DNA TGTGCCAGCAACCTAGCGGGACGGGAGACCCAGTACTTC. Protein product: CASNLAGRETQYF. The chain joins TRBV6-5 to TRBJ2-5, with 9 positions matching TRBD2. J was trimmed by 5 bases and V by 7 bases; bases with no gene match: 5. Germline assignment: CDR1 MNHEY and CDR2 SVGAGI. The CDR3 has 13 residues.

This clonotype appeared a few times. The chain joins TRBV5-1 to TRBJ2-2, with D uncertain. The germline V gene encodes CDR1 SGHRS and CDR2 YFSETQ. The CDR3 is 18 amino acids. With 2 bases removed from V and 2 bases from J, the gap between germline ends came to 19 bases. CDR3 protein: CASSLVPRTPINTGELFF. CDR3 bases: TGCGCCAGCAGCTTAGTACCAAGGACCCCAATAAACACCGGGGAGCTGTTTTTT.

The CDR3 reads CASSLRVLRADTQYF. CDR3 sequence (DNA): TGTGCCAGCAGCTTAAGGGTGTTGAGGGCAGATACGCAGTATTTT. V usage is TRBV7-2 and J usage is TRBJ2-3; a possible D gene is TRBD2 (5 bases). Germline V gives CDR1 SGHTA, CDR2 FQGNSA. V lost 2 bases to trimming and J lost 4 bases, with 13 bases between them. This CDR3 is built from 15 residues.

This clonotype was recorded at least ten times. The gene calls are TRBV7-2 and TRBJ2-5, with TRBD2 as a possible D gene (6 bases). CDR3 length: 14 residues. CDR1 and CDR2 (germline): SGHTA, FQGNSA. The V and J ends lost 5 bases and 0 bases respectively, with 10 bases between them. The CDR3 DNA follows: TGTGCCAGCAGCCGCGGGGCGTACCAAGAGACCCAGTACTTC. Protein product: CASSRGAYQETQYF.

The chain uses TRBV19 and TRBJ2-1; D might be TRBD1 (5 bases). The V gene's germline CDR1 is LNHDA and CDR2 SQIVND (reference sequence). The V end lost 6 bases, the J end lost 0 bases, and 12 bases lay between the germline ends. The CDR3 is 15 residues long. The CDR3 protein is CASSTNRYSYNEQFF. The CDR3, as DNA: TGTGCCAGTAGCACTAACAGGTACTCCTACAATGAGCAGTTCTTC. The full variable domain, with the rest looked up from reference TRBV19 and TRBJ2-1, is DGGITQSPKYLFRKEGQNVTLSCEQNLNHDAMYWYRQDPGQGLRLIYYSQIVNDFQKGDIAEGYSVSREKKESFPLTVTSAQKNPTAFYLCASSTNRYSYNEQFFGPGTRLTVL.

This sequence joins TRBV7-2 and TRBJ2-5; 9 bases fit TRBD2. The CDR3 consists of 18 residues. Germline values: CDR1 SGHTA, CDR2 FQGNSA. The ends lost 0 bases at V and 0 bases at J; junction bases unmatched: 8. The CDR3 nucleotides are TGTGCCAGCAGCTTAGCGTTATTGGCGGGAGGGTACCAAGAGACCCAGTACTTC. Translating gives CASSLALLAGGYQETQYF.

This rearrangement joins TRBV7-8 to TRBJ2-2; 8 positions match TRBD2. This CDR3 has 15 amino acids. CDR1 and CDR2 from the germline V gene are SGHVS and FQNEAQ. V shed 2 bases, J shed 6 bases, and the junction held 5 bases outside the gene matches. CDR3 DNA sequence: TGTGCCAGCAGCTTAAGTAGCGGGACTTCCGGGGAGCTGTTTTTT. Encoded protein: CASSLSSGTSGELFF.

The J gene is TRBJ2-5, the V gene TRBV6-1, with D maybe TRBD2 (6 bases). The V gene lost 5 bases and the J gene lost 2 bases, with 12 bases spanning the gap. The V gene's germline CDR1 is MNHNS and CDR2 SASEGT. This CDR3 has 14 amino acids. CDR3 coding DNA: TGTGCCAGCAGTCAACCAAGCGGGCAAGAGACCCAGTACTTC. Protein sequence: CASSQPSGQETQYF.

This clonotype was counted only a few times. The CDR3 spells CASSPLGGDRVVHEQYF. DNA of the CDR3: TGTGCCAGCAGCCCCCTCGGGGGTGACAGGGTAGTCCACGAGCAGTACTTC. The V gene is TRBV7-2, the J gene TRBJ2-7; possible D gene TRBD1, 7 bases. The ends were cut back, 5 bases at V and 5 bases at J, with 25 bases in the middle. CDR1 and CDR2 from the germline V gene are SGHTA and FQGNSA. CDR3 length equals 17 residues.

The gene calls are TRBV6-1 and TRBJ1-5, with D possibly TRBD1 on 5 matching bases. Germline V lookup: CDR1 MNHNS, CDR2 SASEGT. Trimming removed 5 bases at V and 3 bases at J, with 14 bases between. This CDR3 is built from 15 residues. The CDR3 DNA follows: TGTGCCAGCAGTCCTGGCAGGGTAGACAATCAGCCCCAGCATTTT. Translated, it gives CASSPGRVDNQPQHF.